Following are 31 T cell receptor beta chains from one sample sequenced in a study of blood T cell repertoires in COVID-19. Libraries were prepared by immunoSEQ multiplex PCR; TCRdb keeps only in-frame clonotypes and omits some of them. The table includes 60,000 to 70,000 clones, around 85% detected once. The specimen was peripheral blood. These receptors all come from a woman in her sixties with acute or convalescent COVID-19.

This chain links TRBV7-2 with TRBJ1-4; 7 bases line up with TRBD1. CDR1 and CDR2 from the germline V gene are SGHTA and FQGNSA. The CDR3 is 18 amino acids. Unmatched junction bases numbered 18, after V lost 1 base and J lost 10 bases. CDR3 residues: CASSLVAIGTAALGKLFF. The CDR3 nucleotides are TGTGCCAGCAGCTTAGTCGCTATCGGGACAGCGGCTTTAGGAAAACTGTTTTTT.

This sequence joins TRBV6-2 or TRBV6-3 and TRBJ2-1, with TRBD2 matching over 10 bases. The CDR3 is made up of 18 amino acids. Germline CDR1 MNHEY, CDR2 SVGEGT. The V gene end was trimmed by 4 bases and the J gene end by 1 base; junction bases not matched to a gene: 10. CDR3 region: CASSFLASGRASYNEQFF. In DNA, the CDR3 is TGTGCCAGCAGTTTTTTAGCGAGCGGGAGGGCTTCCTACAATGAGCAGTTCTTC.

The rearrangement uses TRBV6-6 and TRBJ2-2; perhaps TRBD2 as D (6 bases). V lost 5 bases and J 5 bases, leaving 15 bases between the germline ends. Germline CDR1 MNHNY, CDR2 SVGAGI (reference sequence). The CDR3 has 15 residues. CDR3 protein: CASSPRGSGTGELFF. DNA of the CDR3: TGTGCCAGCAGTCCCCGGGGGTCCGGAACCGGGGAGCTGTTTTTT.

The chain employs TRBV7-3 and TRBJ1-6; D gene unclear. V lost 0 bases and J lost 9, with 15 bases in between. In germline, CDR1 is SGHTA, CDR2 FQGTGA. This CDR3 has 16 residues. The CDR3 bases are TGTGCCAGCAGCTTAACGGTATCGGGGTCCGGTTCACCCCTCCACTTT. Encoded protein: CASSLTVSGSGSPLHF.

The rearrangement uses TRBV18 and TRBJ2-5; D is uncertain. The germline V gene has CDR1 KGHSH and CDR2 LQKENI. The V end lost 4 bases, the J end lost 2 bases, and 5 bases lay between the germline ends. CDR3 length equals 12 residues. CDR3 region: CASSLTQETQYF. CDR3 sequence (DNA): TGTGCCAGCTCACTCACTCAAGAGACCCAGTACTTC.

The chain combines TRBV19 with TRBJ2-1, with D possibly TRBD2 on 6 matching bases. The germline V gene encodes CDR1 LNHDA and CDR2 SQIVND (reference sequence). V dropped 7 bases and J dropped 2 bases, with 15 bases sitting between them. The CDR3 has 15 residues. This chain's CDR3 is CASKRVSGTYNEQFF. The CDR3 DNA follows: TGTGCCAGTAAGCGGGTAAGCGGCACCTACAATGAGCAGTTCTTC.

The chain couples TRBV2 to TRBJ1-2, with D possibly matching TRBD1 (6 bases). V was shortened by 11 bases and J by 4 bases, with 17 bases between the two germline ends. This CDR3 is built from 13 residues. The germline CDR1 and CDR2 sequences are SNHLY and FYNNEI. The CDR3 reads CAGTGSSVYGYTF. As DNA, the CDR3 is TGTGCCGGAACAGGGTCTTCGGTCTATGGCTACACCTTC. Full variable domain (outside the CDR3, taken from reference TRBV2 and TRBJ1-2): EPEVTQTPSHQVTQMGQEVILRCVPISNHLYFYWYRQILGQKVEFLVSFYNNEISEKSEIFDDQFSVERPDGSNFTLKIRSTKLEDSAMYFCAGTGSSVYGYTFGSGTRLTVV.

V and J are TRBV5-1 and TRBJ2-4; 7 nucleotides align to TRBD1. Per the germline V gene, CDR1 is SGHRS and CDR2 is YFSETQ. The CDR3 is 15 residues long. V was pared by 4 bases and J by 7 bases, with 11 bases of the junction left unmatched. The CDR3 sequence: CASSVGQPASNIQYF. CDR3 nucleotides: TGCGCCAGCAGCGTGGGACAGCCCGCCAGTAACATTCAGTACTTC.

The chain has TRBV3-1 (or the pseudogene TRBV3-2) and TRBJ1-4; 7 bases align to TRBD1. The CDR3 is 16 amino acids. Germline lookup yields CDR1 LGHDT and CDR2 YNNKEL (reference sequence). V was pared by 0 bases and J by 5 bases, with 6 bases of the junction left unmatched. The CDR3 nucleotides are TGTGCCAGCAGCCAAGATAACTACAGGGGAAATGAAAAACTGTTTTTT. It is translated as CASSQDNYRGNEKLFF.

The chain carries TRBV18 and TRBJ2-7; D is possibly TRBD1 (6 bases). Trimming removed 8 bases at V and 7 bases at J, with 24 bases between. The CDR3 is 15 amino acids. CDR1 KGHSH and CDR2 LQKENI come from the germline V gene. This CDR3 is CASAYSPGTSSEQYF. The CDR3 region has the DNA TGTGCCAGCGCATACTCGCCGGGGACATCCTCTGAGCAGTACTTC.

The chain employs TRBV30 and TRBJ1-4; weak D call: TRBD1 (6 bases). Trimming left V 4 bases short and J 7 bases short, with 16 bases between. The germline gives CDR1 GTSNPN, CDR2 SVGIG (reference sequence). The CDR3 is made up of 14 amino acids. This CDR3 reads CAWNAGGALEKLFF. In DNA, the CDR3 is TGTGCCTGGAATGCCGGGGGGGCTCTTGAAAAACTGTTTTTT.

In DNA, the CDR3 is TGTGCCAGTAGTATAGCCAATGGCCCACCCTACAATGAGCAGTTCTTC. Protein sequence: CASSIANGPPYNEQFF. The chain uses TRBV19 and TRBJ2-1; D unresolved. V was shortened by 1 base and J by 2 bases, with 12 bases between the two germline ends. Germline V gene lookup returns CDR1 LNHDA and CDR2 SQIVND (reference sequence). The CDR3 covers 16 residues. The entire variable domain, with the rest obtained from reference TRBV19 and TRBJ2-1, is as follows: DGGITQSPKYLFRKEGQNVTLSCEQNLNHDAMYWYRQDPGQGLRLIYYSQIVNDFQKGDIAEGYSVSREKKESFPLTVTSAQKNPTAFYLCASSIANGPPYNEQFFGPGTRLTVL.

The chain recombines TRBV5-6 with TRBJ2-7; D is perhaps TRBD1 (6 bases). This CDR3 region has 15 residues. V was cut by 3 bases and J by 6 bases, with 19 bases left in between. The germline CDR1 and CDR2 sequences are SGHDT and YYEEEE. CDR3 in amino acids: CASSSIAGVPGEQYF. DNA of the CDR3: TGTGCCAGCAGCTCAATCGCAGGGGTCCCGGGCGAGCAGTACTTC.

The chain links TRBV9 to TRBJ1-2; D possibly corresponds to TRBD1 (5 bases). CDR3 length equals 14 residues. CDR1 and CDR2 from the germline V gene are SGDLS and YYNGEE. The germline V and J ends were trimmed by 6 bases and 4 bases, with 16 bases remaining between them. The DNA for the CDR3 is TGTGCCAGCACCACACCGGGGGGGATCTATGGCTACACCTTC. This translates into CASTTPGGIYGYTF.

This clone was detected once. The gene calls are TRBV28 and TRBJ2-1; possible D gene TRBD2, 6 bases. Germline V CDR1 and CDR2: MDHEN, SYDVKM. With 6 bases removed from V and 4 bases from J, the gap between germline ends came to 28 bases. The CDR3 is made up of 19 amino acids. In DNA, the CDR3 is TGTGCCAGCAGCTCCCGGGGACTCTCCCAGGCCCCTCCTTACAATGAGCAGTTCTTC. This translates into CASSSRGLSQAPPYNEQFF.

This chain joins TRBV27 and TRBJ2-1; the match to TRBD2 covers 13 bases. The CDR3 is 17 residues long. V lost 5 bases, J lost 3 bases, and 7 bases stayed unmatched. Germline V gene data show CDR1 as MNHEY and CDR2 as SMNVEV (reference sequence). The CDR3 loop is CASSPTGTSGNYNEQFF. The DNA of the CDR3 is TGTGCCAGCAGTCCGACCGGGACTAGCGGGAACTACAATGAGCAGTTCTTC.

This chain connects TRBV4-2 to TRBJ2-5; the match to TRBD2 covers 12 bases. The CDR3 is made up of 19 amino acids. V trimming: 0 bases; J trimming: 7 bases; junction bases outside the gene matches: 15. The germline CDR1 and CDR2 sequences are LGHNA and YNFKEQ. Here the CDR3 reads CASSQDLLAGGREGRTQYF. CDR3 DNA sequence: TGTGCCAGCAGCCAAGATCTACTAGCGGGGGGCCGGGAGGGGAGGACCCAGTACTTC.

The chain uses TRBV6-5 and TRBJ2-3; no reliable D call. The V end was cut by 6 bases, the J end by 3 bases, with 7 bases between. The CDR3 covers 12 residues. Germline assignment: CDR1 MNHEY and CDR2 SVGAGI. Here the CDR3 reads CASRSRTDTQYF. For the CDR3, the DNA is TGTGCCAGCAGGTCTAGAACAGATACGCAGTATTTT.

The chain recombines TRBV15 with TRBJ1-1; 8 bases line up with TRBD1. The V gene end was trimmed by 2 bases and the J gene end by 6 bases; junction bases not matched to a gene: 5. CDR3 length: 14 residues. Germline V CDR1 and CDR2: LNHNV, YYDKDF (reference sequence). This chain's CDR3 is CATSRQGAGAEAFF. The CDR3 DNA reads TGTGCCACCAGCAGACAGGGGGCGGGAGCTGAAGCTTTCTTT.

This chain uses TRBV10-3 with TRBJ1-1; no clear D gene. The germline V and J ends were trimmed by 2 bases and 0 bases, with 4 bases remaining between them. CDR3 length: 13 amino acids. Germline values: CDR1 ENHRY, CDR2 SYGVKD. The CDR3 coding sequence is TGTGCCATCAGTGAGAGCATGAACACTGAAGCTTTCTTT. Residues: CAISESMNTEAFF.

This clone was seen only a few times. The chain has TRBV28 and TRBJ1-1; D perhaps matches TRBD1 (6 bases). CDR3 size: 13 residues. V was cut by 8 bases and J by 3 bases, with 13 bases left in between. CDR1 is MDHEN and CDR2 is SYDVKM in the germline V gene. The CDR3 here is CASGTGLDTEAFF. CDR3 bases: TGTGCCAGCGGTACAGGGTTGGACACTGAAGCTTTCTTT.

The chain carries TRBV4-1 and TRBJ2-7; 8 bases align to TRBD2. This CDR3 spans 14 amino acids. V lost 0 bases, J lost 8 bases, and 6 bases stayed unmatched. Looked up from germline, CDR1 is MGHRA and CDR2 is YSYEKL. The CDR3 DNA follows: TGCGCCAGCAGCCAAGACGTCAGCGGGAGCCAGCAGTACTTC. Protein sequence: CASSQDVSGSQQYF.

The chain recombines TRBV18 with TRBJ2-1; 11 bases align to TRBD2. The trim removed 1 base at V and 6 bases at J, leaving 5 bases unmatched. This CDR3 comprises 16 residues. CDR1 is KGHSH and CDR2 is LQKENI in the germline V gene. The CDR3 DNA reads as TGTGCCAGCTCACCACTTAGCGGGGGGGCAGGCAATGAGCAGTTCTTC. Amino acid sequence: CASSPLSGGAGNEQFF.

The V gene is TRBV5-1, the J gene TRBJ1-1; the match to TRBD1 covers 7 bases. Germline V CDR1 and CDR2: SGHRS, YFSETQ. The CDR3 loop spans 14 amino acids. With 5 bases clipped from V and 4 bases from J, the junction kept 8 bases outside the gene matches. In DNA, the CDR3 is TGCGCCAGCAGGAACCCGACAGGGCGCACTGAAGCTTTCTTT. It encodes CASRNPTGRTEAFF.

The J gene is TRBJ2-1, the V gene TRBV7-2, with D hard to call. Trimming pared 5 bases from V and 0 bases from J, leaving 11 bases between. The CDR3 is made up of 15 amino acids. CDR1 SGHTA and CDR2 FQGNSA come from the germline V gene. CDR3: CASSAQHRSYNEQFF. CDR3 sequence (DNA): TGTGCCAGCAGCGCCCAACACCGCTCCTACAATGAGCAGTTCTTC.

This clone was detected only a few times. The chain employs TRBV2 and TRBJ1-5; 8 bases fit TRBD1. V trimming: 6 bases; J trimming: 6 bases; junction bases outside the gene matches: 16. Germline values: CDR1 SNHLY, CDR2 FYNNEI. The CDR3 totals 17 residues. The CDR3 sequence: CASSRRLMTGDRQPQHF. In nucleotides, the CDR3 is TGTGCCAGCAGCCGGAGACTTATGACAGGGGATCGTCAGCCCCAGCATTTT.

The CDR3 loop reads CASKEGLAIIYEQYF. Here the CDR3 DNA reads TGTGCCAGCAAAGAGGGACTAGCAATAATTTACGAGCAGTACTTC. This chain uses TRBV27 with TRBJ2-7; TRBD2 agrees at 9 bases. The CDR3 spans 15 residues. Looked up from germline, CDR1 is MNHEY and CDR2 is SMNVEV (reference sequence). Trimming removed 7 bases from V and 4 bases from J; junction bases left unmatched: 11.

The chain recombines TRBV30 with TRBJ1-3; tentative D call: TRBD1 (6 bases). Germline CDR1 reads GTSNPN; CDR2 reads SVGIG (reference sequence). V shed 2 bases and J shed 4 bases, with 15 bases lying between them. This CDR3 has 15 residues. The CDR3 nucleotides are TGTGCCTGGAGTAGGCTCTCGGACAGCGGAAACACCATATATTTT. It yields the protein CAWSRLSDSGNTIYF.

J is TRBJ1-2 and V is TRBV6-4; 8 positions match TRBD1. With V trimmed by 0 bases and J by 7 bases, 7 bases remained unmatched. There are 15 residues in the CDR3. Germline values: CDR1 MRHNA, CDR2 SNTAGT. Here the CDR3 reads CASSDSGQGFSGYTF. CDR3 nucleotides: TGTGCCAGCAGTGACTCCGGACAGGGATTCTCTGGCTACACCTTC.

The CDR3 DNA is TGTGCCAGCAGCACTGACCTGGGACAGGGCTATGGCTACACCTTC. Protein: CASSTDLGQGYGYTF. The chain uses TRBV5-4 and TRBJ1-2; 9 bases map to TRBD1. CDR3 length: 15 residues. V lost 4 bases to trimming and J lost 4 bases; unmatched junction nucleotides: 8. Per germline, CDR1 SGHNT and CDR2 YYREEE (reference sequence). The variable domain in full, with the rest retrieved from reference TRBV5-4 and TRBJ1-2, is ETGVTQSPTHLIKTRGQQVTLRCSSQSGHNTVSWYQQALGQGPQFIFQYYREEENGRGNFPPRFSGLQFPNYSSELNVNALELDDSALYLCASSTDLGQGYGYTFGSGTRLTVV.

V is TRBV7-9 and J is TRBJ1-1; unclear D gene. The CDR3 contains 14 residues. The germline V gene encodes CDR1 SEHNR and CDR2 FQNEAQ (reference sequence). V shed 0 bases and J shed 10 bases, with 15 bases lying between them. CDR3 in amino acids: CASSLATSSLGAFF. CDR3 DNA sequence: TGTGCCAGCAGCTTAGCCACTAGCAGCCTAGGAGCTTTCTTT.